This record looks at one T cell receptor (beta chain) sequence and its context. Its antigen is not identified. Germline V gene lookup returns CDR1 LNHDA and CDR2 SQIVND (reference sequence). The CDR3 is made up of 18 amino acids. The V and J ends lost 6 bases and 2 bases, in that order; junction bases with no gene match: 12. No infections or other immune events were documented during collection. This sample stems from a study of identifying expanded T cells in peripheral blood. Study results and limitations: Approximately two-week clone count variance significantly increased as total template count grew. About 1.3 clones differed between technical replicates, versus around 16 and 19 over time.

This table comes from immunoSEQ multiplex PCR, and its TCRdb copy is limited to in-frame clones, with some not included. The sample shows around 120,000 clones, more than 85% of them seen only once. The J gene is TRBJ2-6, the V gene TRBV19, with 8 bases matching TRBD2. The clonotype originates from a person aged 18 to 75 in good health. The source material was blood. This chain's CDR3 is CASSPDGAGAAGANVLTF. CDR3 DNA: TGTGCCAGTAGCCCCGACGGAGCGGGGGCAGCTGGGGCCAACGTCCTGACTTTC. The variable domain in full, completed from reference TRBV19 and TRBJ2-6, reads DGGITQSPKYLFRKEGQNVTLSCEQNLNHDAMYWYRQDPGQGLRLIYYSQIVNDFQKGDIAEGYSVSREKKESFPLTVTSAQKNPTAFYLCASSPDGAGAAGANVLTFGAGSRLTVL.